This note documents a single TCR beta chain sequence. Across under 25 US areas, participants ranged in age from about 18 to 89 years. Cohorts were based on clinical histories the participants reported. Cohort 3 recovered donors had two negative PCRs, clearance, or symptom resolution. These data belong to a study of blood T cell repertoires in COVID-19. Study details: Both acute and convalescent COVID-19 samples were obtained from the United States, Italy and Spain.

Germline CDR1 MNHEY, CDR2 SVGAGI. The CDR3 covers 15 residues. V lost 6 bases and J lost 4, with 13 bases in between. The method was immunoSEQ multiplex PCR; TCRdb's version includes in-frame clones alone and lacks a portion of them. The data contain about 370,000 clones, 80% to 90% of them singletons. This TCR was recovered from a man between 18 and 29 years old who had recovered from COVID-19. The chain has TRBV6-5 and TRBJ1-6, with D possibly TRBD1 on 6 matching bases. Specimen: PBMCs or T cells enriched from blood (not recorded which). The chain's CDR3 is CASRPQGSYNSPLHF. The CDR3 coding sequence is TGTGCCAGCAGGCCCCAGGGGTCGTATAATTCACCCCTCCACTTT.